Sequencing of this T cell receptor (beta chain) was carried out in a study of shared clonotypes between healthy human individuals. Here immunoSEQ multiplex PCR was the method, and the copy in TCRdb shows in-frame clones only, minus some. The sample holds about 2.1 million clones, roughly 91% seen once. CD45RO-negative, CCR7-selected cells formed the naive CD8 fraction, which excluded terminally differentiated effector memory CD45RA+ cells. CDR3 length: 16 amino acids. The germline gives CDR1 SEHNR, CDR2 FQNEAQ (reference sequence). V lost 2 bases and J lost 3, with 15 bases in between. The TCR comes from a man younger than 35 in good health. Some clones in this sample may be carry-over from other donors' samples. Sequencing was done on a sample of naive CD8+ T cells from PBMCs. The chain uses TRBV7-9 and TRBJ2-3; the D gene could be TRBD1 or TRBD2 (5 bases each). The CDR3: CASSLPTGRRTDTQYF. For the CDR3, the DNA is TGTGCCAGCAGCTTACCCACGGGACGCAGGACAGATACGCAGTATTTT.